The source of this T cell receptor beta chain is a study of T cell repertoires in ileal Crohn's disease. Background on the study: Biopsies of the neoterminal ileum at postoperative colonoscopy form M6 samples.

Sample time point: neoterminal ileum biopsy at postoperative endoscopy, about 6 months after surgery. Data came from immunoSEQ multiplex PCR; TCRdb stores just in-frame clones and leaves some out. In the table there are more than 3,000 clones, around 86% of which are singletons. Sequencing was done on a sample of ileal tissue. The source of this sequence is an adult with Crohn's disease.

DNA of the CDR3: TGCGCCAGCAGCTTGGGACCACAGGGGAACACTGAAGCTTTCTTT. It specifies CASSLGPQGNTEAFF. The chain links TRBV5-1 to TRBJ1-1; a weak D match, TRBD1 (6 bases). Trimming shortened V by 0 bases and J by 1 base, and 10 bases separated the two germline ends. The CDR3 is 15 amino acids. Germline V gene sequence: CDR1 SGHRS, CDR2 YFSETQ.